This T cell receptor (beta chain) was obtained from a study of shared clonotypes between healthy human individuals. General study results and limits: Researchers sampled blood only, noting tissue repertoires likely differ. The expectation was that sequencing depth would affect clonotype sharing among donors. Naive subsets generally had larger estimated richness than memory subsets.

Produced via immunoSEQ multiplex PCR; TCRdb's table is partial and in-frame only. The table includes 150,000 to 200,000 clones, just under 95% detected once. The CDR3 has 16 residues. Germline CDR1 SGHVS, CDR2 FNYEAQ. V shed 5 bases and J 0 bases; nucleotides not matched to a gene: 6. About this clone itself: The antigen is undetermined.

The origin of this receptor is a woman aged 25 to 39 in good health. This chain links TRBV7-6 with TRBJ2-1; TRBD2 aligns across 8 bases. The sample comprised naive CD4+ T cells sorted from blood. Specified subset: CD45RA+ positively selected. The CDR3 nucleotides read TGTGCCAGCAGCACCCAGAGCGGGAGCTCCTACAATGAGCAGTTCTTC. Amino acid sequence: CASSTQSGSSYNEQFF.